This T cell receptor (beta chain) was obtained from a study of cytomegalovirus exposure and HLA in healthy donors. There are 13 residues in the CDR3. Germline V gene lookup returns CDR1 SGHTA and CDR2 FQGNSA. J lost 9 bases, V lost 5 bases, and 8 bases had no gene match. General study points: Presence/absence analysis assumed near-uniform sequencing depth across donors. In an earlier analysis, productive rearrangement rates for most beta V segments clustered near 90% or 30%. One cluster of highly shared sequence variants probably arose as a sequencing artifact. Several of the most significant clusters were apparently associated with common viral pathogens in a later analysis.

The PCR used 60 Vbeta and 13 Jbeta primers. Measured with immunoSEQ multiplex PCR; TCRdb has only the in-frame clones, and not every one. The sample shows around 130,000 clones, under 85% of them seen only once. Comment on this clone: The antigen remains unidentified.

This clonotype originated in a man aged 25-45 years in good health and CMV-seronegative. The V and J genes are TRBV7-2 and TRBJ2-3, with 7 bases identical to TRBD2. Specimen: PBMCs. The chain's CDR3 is CASSTLLASTQYF. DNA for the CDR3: TGTGCCAGCAGCACCTTACTAGCGAGCACGCAGTATTTT.